This T cell receptor beta chain was captured in a study of TIL therapy for anti-PD-1-resistant metastatic lung cancer. Study information: Half of patients were current or former smokers. Median tumor mutation burden was 1.5 mutations per megabase.

Sequencing used immunoSEQ v3. Each library reached roughly 1.9 million read pairs, or about 4.5-6.5 million at deep level. The protocol was immunoSEQ multiplex PCR, while the TCRdb copy is restricted to in-frame clones and leaves out a portion. Of roughly 50,000 clones in the sample, less than 75% are singletons; the top ten hold roughly 6%. Germline V CDR1 and CDR2: GTSNPN, SVGIG (reference sequence). There are 13 residues in the CDR3. Trimming pared 2 bases from V and 9 bases from J, leaving 14 bases between. Regarding time point: pre-treatment sample, taken before nivolumab and TIL therapy. Most excised metastases sampled were pleural nodules or supraclavicular lymph nodes.

This TCR was recovered from a person between 25 and 79 years old with non-small cell lung cancer. The sample consisted of tumor tissue, taken at baseline. The rearrangement uses TRBV30 and TRBJ1-5; possibly TRBD1 for D (5 bases). CDR3 sequence (DNA): TGTGCCTGGAGTCGGGACGGGGGTTGGCCCCAGCATTTT. This gives the protein CAWSRDGGWPQHF.